The T cell receptor beta chain under discussion was sequenced for a study of T cell changes during pregnancy in multiple sclerosis. With 4 bases clipped from V and 3 bases from J, the junction kept 9 bases outside the gene matches. The CDR3 has 16 amino acids. Germline V gene sequence: CDR1 SGHDT, CDR2 YYEEEE. Here immunoSEQ multiplex PCR was the method, and the copy in TCRdb shows in-frame clones only, minus some. The sample lists roughly 72,000 clones; around 90% were seen once. The clonotype was recovered from a female donor in good health, enrolled as a control in a pregnancy study. This chain joins TRBV5-6 and TRBJ1-1; 10 nucleotides line up with TRBD1. Source: peripheral blood, taken in the first trimester of pregnancy. CDR3 region: CASSPGTGVRDTEAFF. In nucleotides, the CDR3 is TGTGCCAGCAGCCCGGGGACAGGGGTGAGGGACACTGAAGCTTTCTTT.